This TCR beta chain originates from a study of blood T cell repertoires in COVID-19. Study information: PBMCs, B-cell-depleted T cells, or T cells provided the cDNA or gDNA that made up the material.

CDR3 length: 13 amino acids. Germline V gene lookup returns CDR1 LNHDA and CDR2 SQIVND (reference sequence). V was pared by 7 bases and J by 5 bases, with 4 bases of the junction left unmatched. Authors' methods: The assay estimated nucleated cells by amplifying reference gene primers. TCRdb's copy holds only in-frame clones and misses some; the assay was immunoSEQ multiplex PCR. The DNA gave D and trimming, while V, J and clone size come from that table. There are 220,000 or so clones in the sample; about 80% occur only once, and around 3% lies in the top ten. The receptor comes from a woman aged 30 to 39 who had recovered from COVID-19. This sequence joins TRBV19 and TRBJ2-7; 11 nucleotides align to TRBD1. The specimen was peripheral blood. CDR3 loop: CASKGQGVDEQYF. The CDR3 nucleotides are TGTGCCAGTAAGGGACAGGGGGTCGACGAGCAGTACTTC.